The 29 T cell receptor beta chains listed next were all sequenced from one sample in a study of blood T cell repertoires in COVID-19. The protocol was immunoSEQ multiplex PCR, while the TCRdb copy is restricted to in-frame clones and leaves out a portion. The data show roughly 190,000 clones, approximately 89% seen once. The source material was peripheral blood. The receptors shown here come from a man between 65 and 79 years old with acute or convalescent COVID-19.

With respect to this clone: Additional DNA sequences in this sample encode the identical CDR3. The rearrangement uses TRBV28 and TRBJ1-2; TRBD1 might be the D (5 bases). The CDR3 runs to 12 residues. V shed 5 bases and J shed 4 bases, with 8 bases lying between them. Germline CDR1 is MDHEN and CDR2 is SYDVKM. DNA for the CDR3: TGTGCCAGCAGTCCAAGGGGCTATGGCTACACCTTC. It encodes CASSPRGYGYTF.

The V call is TRBV2, the J call TRBJ2-5, with a weak D call TRBD2 (6 bases). The CDR3 length is 12 residues. CDR1 is SNHLY, CDR2 FYNNEI, per germline. Trimming shortened V by 7 bases and J by 3 bases, and 9 bases separated the two germline ends. This CDR3 is CASMRREETQYF. The CDR3 DNA sequence: TGTGCCAGCATGCGGAGGGAAGAGACCCAGTACTTC.

The rearrangement links TRBV7-9 to TRBJ1-2, with D maybe TRBD1 (5 bases). V lost 5 bases, J lost 7 bases, and 14 bases lay in between. The CDR3 loop spans 13 amino acids. Germline assignment: CDR1 SEHNR and CDR2 FQNEAQ (reference sequence). CDR3 bases: TGTGCCAGCAGCAGGCAGGGCCTTACTGGCTACACCTTC. Encoded protein: CASSRQGLTGYTF.

The chain recombines TRBV5-1 with TRBJ2-1, with TRBD2 identical over 8 bases. Germline CDR1 reads SGHRS; CDR2 reads YFSETQ. This CDR3 has 15 amino acids. J was trimmed by 5 bases and V by 0 bases; bases with no gene match: 4. CDR3 region: CASSLDGRADNEQFF. The CDR3 region has the DNA TGCGCCAGCAGCTTGGACGGGAGGGCCGACAATGAGCAGTTCTTC.

The chain carries TRBV7-9 and TRBJ1-2; 9 bases are a match to TRBD1. V dropped 2 bases and J dropped 8; count of bases not matched to a gene: 12. The CDR3 is 16 amino acids. Germline V lookup: CDR1 SEHNR, CDR2 FQNEAQ (reference sequence). This chain's CDR3 is CASSLSGTGLAGGYTF. CDR3 coding DNA: TGTGCCAGCAGCTTATCGGGGACAGGGTTGGCAGGGGGCTACACCTTC.

The chain employs TRBV28 and TRBJ2-7, with 9 positions matching TRBD2. Germline CDR1 reads MDHEN; CDR2 reads SYDVKM. The J segment lost 4 bases and the V segment lost 10 bases, leaving 8 bases of the junction unmatched. The CDR3 runs to 13 residues. The CDR3 bases are TGTGCCACACTTTCGGGACTAGCTTACGAGCAGTACTTC. It encodes CATLSGLAYEQYF.

The chain is built from TRBV6-5 and TRBJ2-1; tentatively, D is TRBD2 (6 bases). Germline V gene data show CDR1 as MNHEY and CDR2 as SVGAGI. V was clipped by 0 bases and J by 2 bases, with 11 bases between them. The CDR3 has 16 amino acids. CDR3 DNA: TGTGCCAGCAGTTACTCGTCGGCTAGCGCCTACAATGAGCAGTTCTTC. Amino acids: CASSYSSASAYNEQFF.

This clone appeared a single time. The V call is TRBV7-8, the J call TRBJ1-3, with a possible D match to TRBD1 (5 bases). The V end lost 1 base, the J end lost 4 bases, and 11 bases lay between the germline ends. The CDR3 length is 15 residues. The germline V gene has CDR1 SGHVS and CDR2 FQNEAQ. The CDR3 here is CASSLEGAEGNTIYF. CDR3 coding DNA: TGTGCCAGCAGCTTAGAAGGGGCAGAGGGAAACACCATATATTTT.

The V gene is TRBV18, the J gene TRBJ2-2; TRBD1 matches at 8 bases. The germline V gene has CDR1 KGHSH and CDR2 LQKENI. This CDR3 contains 16 residues. V shed 3 bases and J 4 bases; nucleotides not matched to a gene: 7. CDR3 residues: CASSPFDRGGTGELFF. In DNA form, the CDR3 reads TGTGCCAGCTCACCGTTCGACAGGGGTGGCACCGGGGAGCTGTTTTTT.

The V call is TRBV7-6, the J call TRBJ2-7; 8 bases line up with TRBD2. V gave up 3 bases and J gave up 2 bases; unmatched junction bases: 3. CDR1 SGHVS and CDR2 FNYEAQ come from the germline V gene. The length of the CDR3 is 14 residues. The CDR3: CASSFDGGAYEQYF. The DNA of the CDR3 is TGTGCCAGCAGCTTTGACGGGGGGGCCTACGAGCAGTACTTC.

The chain has TRBV2 and TRBJ2-4, with D possibly TRBD1 on 6 matching bases. CDR3 size: 14 residues. Germline V gives CDR1 SNHLY, CDR2 FYNNEI. CDR3 sequence: CATKGELAKNIQYF. Here the CDR3 DNA reads TGTGCAACCAAGGGGGAGTTAGCCAAAAACATTCAGTACTTC.

The V gene is TRBV18, the J gene TRBJ2-5; D might be TRBD2 (5 bases). CDR3 length: 16 amino acids. Germline CDR1 is KGHSH and CDR2 is LQKENI. The germline V and J ends were trimmed by 2 bases and 5 bases, with 18 bases remaining between them. The CDR3 region is CASSPWVFGSGETQYF. The CDR3 nucleotides are TGTGCCAGCTCACCATGGGTGTTTGGTTCGGGGGAGACCCAGTACTTC.

V gene TRBV6-2 or TRBV6-3 combines with J gene TRBJ2-7; 7 bases are shared with TRBD1. CDR1 is MNHEY and CDR2 is SVGEGT in the germline V gene. The V segment lost 5 bases and the J segment 0 bases; nucleotides outside the gene matches: 16. The CDR3 has 18 residues. The CDR3 DNA follows: TGTGCCAGCAGTCAGTTACTGGGGACAGCGACAATCTCCTACGAGCAGTACTTC. This codes for CASSQLLGTATISYEQYF.

The V gene is TRBV5-8, the J gene TRBJ1-2; 9 bases align to TRBD1. The CDR3 is 14 amino acids. Germline values: CDR1 SGHTS, CDR2 YDEGEE. Unmatched junction bases numbered 7, after V lost 4 bases and J lost 6 bases. CDR3 in amino acids: CASSATGGIDGYTF. CDR3 nucleotide sequence: TGTGCCAGCAGCGCAACAGGGGGCATTGATGGCTACACCTTC.

This clone occurred a few times. The rearrangement joins TRBV7-2 to TRBJ2-3; 12 bases align to TRBD2. Germline CDR1 is SGHTA and CDR2 is FQGNSA. This CDR3 has 15 residues. J was trimmed by 5 bases and V by 0 bases; bases with no gene match: 0. CDR3 sequence reads: CASSLAGLAGDTQYF. CDR3 coding DNA: TGTGCCAGCAGCTTAGCGGGACTAGCGGGAGATACGCAGTATTTT.

The chain recombines TRBV28 with TRBJ2-3; no clear D. Trimming left V 5 bases short and J 2 bases short, with 8 bases between. Germline V lookup: CDR1 MDHEN, CDR2 SYDVKM. This CDR3 comprises 13 residues. The CDR3, as DNA: TGTGCCAGCAGTCCTAAATTCACAGATACGCAGTATTTT. This sequence encodes CASSPKFTDTQYF.

The J gene is TRBJ1-1, the V gene TRBV7-9, with unresolved D. Germline CDR1 and CDR2: SEHNR and FQNEAQ (reference sequence). Trimming removed 3 bases at V and 7 bases at J, with 6 bases between. CDR3 length equals 11 residues. The CDR3 sequence: CASSLLNEAFF. As DNA, the CDR3 is TGTGCCAGCAGCTTGTTAAATGAAGCTTTCTTT. Full variable domain (outside the CDR3, taken from reference TRBV7-9 and TRBJ1-1): DTGVSQNPRHKITKRGQNVTFRCDPISEHNRLYWYRQTLGQGPEFLTYFQNEAQLEKSRLLSDRFSAERPKGSFSTLEIQRTEQGDSAMYLCASSLLNEAFFGQGTRLTVV.

The V and J genes are TRBV19 and TRBJ2-5; maybe TRBD1 (5 bases). Deletions cut 6 bases from V and 0 bases from J, with 14 bases between. This CDR3 has 15 residues. Germline V gene lookup returns CDR1 LNHDA and CDR2 SQIVND (reference sequence). The CDR3 DNA reads TGTGCCAGTAGGCCCAGGGCAGCCGACCAAGAGACCCAGTACTTC. It translates to CASRPRAADQETQYF.

The gene calls are TRBV5-6 and TRBJ2-5; D unclear. From germline, CDR1 is SGHDT and CDR2 YYEEEE. V was cut by 1 base and J by 5 bases, with 12 bases left in between. CDR3 size: 14 residues. The DNA for the CDR3 is TGTGCCAGCAGCTTGATCAGCGCTCGGGAGACCCAGTACTTC. Translation gives CASSLISARETQYF.

The V call is TRBV7-9, the J call TRBJ2-7; D is unclear. The CDR3 spans 13 residues. Trimming pared 2 bases from V and 4 bases from J, leaving 9 bases between. Germline CDR1 reads SEHNR; CDR2 reads FQNEAQ (reference sequence). The CDR3 sequence is CASSLLSGYEQYF. As DNA, the CDR3 is TGTGCCAGCAGCTTACTGTCCGGTTACGAGCAGTACTTC. The entire variable domain, with the rest obtained from reference TRBV7-9 and TRBJ2-7, is as follows: DTGVSQNPRHKITKRGQNVTFRCDPISEHNRLYWYRQTLGQGPEFLTYFQNEAQLEKSRLLSDRFSAERPKGSFSTLEIQRTEQGDSAMYLCASSLLSGYEQYFGPGTRLTVT.

In its sample, this clone was seen once. The chain couples TRBV4-3 to TRBJ1-1; 8 bases match TRBD1. The CDR3 has 15 residues. The germline V gene has CDR1 LGHNA and CDR2 YSLEER. With V trimmed by 2 bases and J by 4 bases, 6 bases remained unmatched. CDR3 nucleotide sequence: TGCGCCAGCAGCCAACCCAGGGGGCGATTCACTGAAGCTTTCTTT. Its protein is CASSQPRGRFTEAFF.

The chain links TRBV6-5 to TRBJ2-7; no clear D. Germline CDR1 reads MNHEY; CDR2 reads SVGAGI. V was cut by 2 bases and J by 6 bases, with 11 bases left in between. The CDR3 runs 13 residues. The CDR3 protein is CASSYDPSGEQYF. CDR3 DNA: TGTGCCAGCAGTTACGACCCTTCGGGCGAGCAGTACTTC.

In this sample, this clone turned up once. The chain is built from TRBV6-5 and TRBJ1-5; weak D call: TRBD1 (6 bases). Between the trimmed V and J ends, which lost 7 bases and 1 base, there was a span of 14 bases. Germline CDR1 reads MNHEY; CDR2 reads SVGAGI. The CDR3 consists of 15 residues. Written as DNA, the CDR3 is TGTGCCAGCATCCAGGGGATGTCGAGCAATCAGCCCCAGCATTTT. Translation gives CASIQGMSSNQPQHF.

V usage is TRBV19 and J usage is TRBJ2-1; 9 nucleotides align to TRBD2. The CDR3 is made up of 15 amino acids. Germline V gene sequence: CDR1 LNHDA, CDR2 SQIVND (reference sequence). The V segment lost 3 bases and the J segment 4 bases; nucleotides outside the gene matches: 4. CDR3 nucleotides: TGTGCCAGTAGTATGGAACTAGCGGGTTACAATGAGCAGTTCTTC. Translation: CASSMELAGYNEQFF.

V usage is TRBV28 and J usage is TRBJ1-1; D is perhaps TRBD1 (5 bases). Between the trimmed V and J ends, which lost 8 bases and 4 bases, there was a span of 17 bases. Germline CDR1 MDHEN, CDR2 SYDVKM. This CDR3 is 14 amino acids long. CDR3 loop: CASHRGGGTTEAFF. The CDR3 coding sequence is TGTGCCAGCCATCGAGGCGGGGGAACCACTGAAGCTTTCTTT.

The chain couples TRBV21-1 to TRBJ1-1; the table's D gene call, TRBD1, was not cross checked with the DNA. TRBV21-1 is recorded as a pseudogene. The CDR3 consists of 12 residues. The CDR3 nucleotides are TGTGCCAGCAGGACAGGACTCACTGAAGCTTTCTTT. Its translation: CASRTGLTEAFF.

The genes are TRBV12-3 or TRBV12-4 and TRBJ1-6, with D maybe TRBD1 (6 bases). This CDR3 spans 13 amino acids. V gave up 1 base and J gave up 11 bases, with 9 bases separating them. The CDR3 sequence: CASSLGTGTPLHF. CDR3 coding DNA: TGTGCCAGCAGTTTAGGAACAGGGACACCCCTCCACTTT.

The chain links TRBV28 to TRBJ2-5; 10 bases map to TRBD2. V lost 4 bases, J lost 5 bases, and 7 bases stayed unmatched. The CDR3 is made up of 15 amino acids. Germline loops: CDR1 MDHEN, CDR2 SYDVKM. As DNA, the CDR3 is TGTGCCAGCAGTTCCCCGGGTAGCGGGAGGGAGACCCAGTACTTC. This codes for CASSSPGSGRETQYF. Together with reference TRBV28 and TRBJ2-5, the CDR3 gives the full variable domain: DVKVTQSSRYLVKRTGEKVFLECVQDMDHENMFWYRQDPGLGLRLIYFSYDVKMKEKGDIPEGYSVSREKKERFSLILESASTNQTSMYLCASSSPGSGRETQYFGPGTRLLVL.

The rearrangement joins TRBV28 to TRBJ2-5; TRBD2 agrees at 9 bases. From germline, CDR1 is MDHEN and CDR2 SYDVKM. Trimming took 6 bases from V and 5 from J; bases not matched to a gene: 10. The CDR3 has 15 residues. The CDR3 DNA reads as TGTGCCAGCAGGCGGACCGGGACTAGCTGGGAGACCCAGTACTTC. It yields the protein CASRRTGTSWETQYF.